The source of this T cell receptor (beta chain) is a study of CD8+ T cells in alopecia areata (dated by TCRdb to the late 2010s). Looking at the study overall: The treated patients, all with moderate-to-severe alopecia areata, were enrolled in an open-label pilot trial of oral tofacitinib given at 5 to 10 mg twice daily. Tofacitinib was administered for 6 to 18 months, and 6 months of follow-up off drug were then conducted to assess delayed response and recurrence. The study used high-throughput TCRbeta sequencing to examine T cell clonal expansion in alopecia areata, in both the C3H/HeJ mouse model and human patients. In humans, TCRbeta sequencing was performed on scalp tissue and on sorted CD4+ and CD8+ peripheral blood T cells from healthy controls and from patients with patchy or totalis/universalis alopecia areata. Tofacitinib-treated patients had biopsies at baseline and at 4 and 24 weeks of treatment, with a later scalp biopsy in several patients. Clonality in the scalp was compared among normal scalp (n=4), patchy alopecia areata scalp (n=8), and alopecia totalis/universalis scalp (n=8). RNA was obtained with the PAXgene miRNA kit for fixed scalp, the miRNeasy kit for PBMCs, and the RNeasy kit for mouse skin. immunoSEQ multiplex PCR using 35 Vbeta forward primers and 13 Jbeta reverse primers was used to amplify TCRbeta CDR3 regions.

Points on this clone: No cognate antigen has been identified for it. Per-nucleotide qualities are absent, and no much larger clonotype sits a single base away.

The paper's findings and limits, for the study overall: Compared with normal scalp, lesional scalp, particularly in alopecia totalis/universalis, had higher clonality and more expanded CD8+ clones, which suggests antigenic drive. Shared TCR sequences between patients were less evident than in mice, which may be partly attributable to HLA diversity in the patient population. Scalp TCR repertoire analysis is complicated because resident alphabeta T cells in normal human skin are also sequenced, whereas mouse skin is dominated by gammadelta T cells.

Based on the germline V gene (reference sequence), the CDR1 and CDR2 sequences are LNHNV and YYDKDF. Trimming takes 6 bases off V and 6 bases off J; junction bases not matched to a gene: 10. CDR3 length: 14 amino acids, cysteine to phenylalanine. Just CDR3 DNA is preserved here, 42 bases in frame from base 1. The time point label corresponds to: baseline before oral tofacitinib. From alopecia areata patients, peripheral blood was collected along with lesional scalp punch biopsies. PBMCs were separated by density centrifugation and stained for CD3, CD4 and CD8, after which CD4+ and CD8+ T cells were sorted on a FACSAria. The library was built by means of the immunoSEQ multiplex PCR assay. To provide template for TCR sequencing, every sample had RNA extracted and reverse transcribed into cDNA. First-strand cDNA was synthesized with SuperScript III using a 2:1 mix of oligo-dT and random hexamers. Amplification bias was assessed with a synthetic immune receptor repertoire, and residual bias was removed computationally. In the paper's pipeline: Raw reads were preprocessed to remove errors, and CDR3 was defined by IMGT conventions from the conserved cysteine to phenylalanine. To get clonality, Shannon entropy was normalized by log2 of the number of productive unique TCRs and the result was subtracted from 1. CD4 or CD8 identity of scalp clones was inferred by cross-referencing scalp TCRbeta sequences with sorted blood CD4 and CD8 repertoires. What TCRdb holds here is the immuneACCESS table cut down to in-frame rearrangements. Part of the clones is not present; checked against another copy, under half of the missing clones reflect an unresolved V gene, and the others are unexplained. The D gene and trimming were derived from the DNA, and the V and J assignments and clone size from that table. In this sample the table shows some 170,000 clones, roughly 60% of which occur a single time. Approximately 1.7% of the sample is taken by the ten largest.

The TCR comes from a human donor with alopecia areata. Sequenced material: CD4+ T cells sorted from blood, taken at week 0. The chain is assembled from TRBV15 and TRBJ1-2; the junction holds 7 bases that match TRBD1. CDR3 protein: CATSPVITGDGYTF. Here is the DNA: TGTGCCACCAGTCCCGTCATTACAGGGGATGGCTACACCTTC.